This TCR beta chain is from a study of control samples from healthy donors and cancer patients. Generated by immunoSEQ multiplex PCR, the TCRdb table keeps only in-frame clones and is missing some. Counted here are roughly 120,000 clones, 88% occurring once; the ten biggest clones make up over 2%. This clone came up a few times. CDR3 length: 14 residues. Trimming took off 4 bases at V and 0 bases at J, with 9 bases between the two ends. The germline V gene has CDR1 LNHDA and CDR2 SQIVND (reference sequence). The TCR was taken from a woman between 65 and 79 years old in good health. The genes are TRBV19 and TRBJ1-2; D not certain. Sequencing input: blood. CDR3 sequence reads: CASSTWTANYGYTF. The DNA for the CDR3 is TGTGCCAGTAGTACATGGACCGCTAACTATGGCTACACCTTC.